Below, one TCR beta chain is given with its context. Time point given: after dendritic cell vaccination, including at tumor progression/relapse. Before vaccination, two weeks after the third vaccination, and at progression, PBMC were collected. These data originate in a study of glioma-infiltrating T cells after dendritic cell vaccination. Study as a whole: Samples are from glioblastoma patients in Phase I and II dendritic cell vaccine trials.

CDR3 length: 16 residues. This table comes from immunoSEQ multiplex PCR, and its TCRdb copy is limited to in-frame clones, with some not included. The sample lists 99,000 or so clones; 90% were seen once. J is TRBJ2-1 and V is TRBV12-2; the table's D gene call, TRBD2, was not cross checked with the DNA. TRBV12-2 is an annotated pseudogene. This TCR came from a human donor with glioblastoma. The sequenced sample was blood, obtained after dendritic cell vaccination. The chain's CDR3 is CASRLGWREGHWEQFF. The DNA of the CDR3 is TGTGCAAGTCGCTTGGGGTGGCGGGAGGGCCATTGGGAGCAGTTCTTC.